A single sample is the source of the 22 T cell receptor beta chains below, sequenced in a study of T cells in localized non-small cell lung cancer. Sequencing used immunoSEQ multiplex PCR; TCRdb keeps in-frame clones, though not all of them. Among approximately 30,000 clones, 87% were seen once, and the ten largest hold less than 20%. Sequenced material: peripheral blood mononuclear cells, taken before any cancer treatment. These receptors were taken from a man aged 35 to 70 with stage III lung adenocarcinoma.

The chain joins TRBV28 to TRBJ1-1; TRBD1 aligns across 7 bases. The CDR3 has 14 amino acids. Trimming took 3 bases from V and 4 from J; bases not matched to a gene: 5. Germline V gives CDR1 MDHEN, CDR2 SYDVKM. DNA for the CDR3: TGTGCCAGCAGTTTGAACAGGGGCGGCACTGAAGCTTTCTTT. This gives the protein CASSLNRGGTEAFF.

The DNA for the CDR3 is TGTGCCAGCAGCTTAATGAACACTGAAGCTTTCTTT. This codes for CASSLMNTEAFF. This chain uses TRBV7-2 with TRBJ1-1; D call uncertain. Germline lookup yields CDR1 SGHTA and CDR2 FQGNSA. This CDR3 is 12 amino acids long. Trimming pared 2 bases from V and 0 bases from J, leaving 1 base between.

The rearrangement uses TRBV2 and TRBJ2-3; D possibly matches TRBD1 or TRBD2 (5 bases each). The germline gives CDR1 SNHLY, CDR2 FYNNEI. The CDR3 spans 17 residues. Trimming removed 6 bases from V and 0 bases from J, with 19 bases in between. For the CDR3, the DNA is TGTGCCAGCAGGGTCCCAAAGAGCGGACATAGCACAGATACGCAGTATTTT. Amino acids: CASRVPKSGHSTDTQYF.

V and J are TRBV27 and TRBJ1-2; D perhaps matches TRBD1 (5 bases). The V gene lost 1 base and the J gene lost 4 bases, with 13 bases spanning the gap. Looked up from germline, CDR1 is MNHEY and CDR2 is SMNVEV (reference sequence). The CDR3 length is 15 residues. CDR3: CASSLYRQGSYGYTF. CDR3 nucleotides: TGTGCCAGCAGTTTATATCGCCAGGGCAGCTATGGCTACACCTTC.

The chain employs TRBV4-1 and TRBJ2-3; TRBD1 might be the D (6 bases). The CDR3 covers 15 residues. Germline V CDR1 and CDR2: MGHRA, YSYEKL. V was shortened by 1 base and J by 1 base, with 9 bases between the two germline ends. In DNA, the CDR3 is TGCGCCAGCAGCCAAGGGCCAGGGGGCACAGATACGCAGTATTTT. Protein: CASSQGPGGTDTQYF.

The gene calls are TRBV7-2 and TRBJ1-1; no definite D call. Trimming took 5 bases from V and 4 from J, leaving 14 bases between them. In germline, CDR1 is SGHTA, CDR2 FQGNSA. The CDR3 has 14 residues. CDR3 nucleotide sequence: TGTGCCAGCAGCGCCCGAGCAGGAGCCACTGAAGCTTTCTTT. Its translation: CASSARAGATEAFF.

The genes are TRBV11-3 and TRBJ2-7; D gene ambiguous. V was trimmed by 5 bases and J by 6 bases, leaving 17 bases between them. Germline values: CDR1 SGHNT, CDR2 YENEEA. This CDR3 has 14 amino acids. CDR3 amino acids: CASSPGGTAREQYF. In nucleotides, the CDR3 is TGTGCCAGCAGCCCGGGCGGCACCGCTCGCGAGCAGTACTTC. Combining the CDR3 with reference TRBV11-3 and TRBJ2-7 gives the whole variable domain EAGVVQSPRYKIIEKKQPVAFWCNPISGHNTLYWYLQNLGQGPELLIRYENEEAVDDSQLPKDRFSAERLKGVDSTLKIQPAELGDSAVYLCASSPGGTAREQYFGPGTRLTVT.

The DNA of the CDR3 is TGTGCCAGCAGCTTAATATCCGGGGCCTCCACAGATACGCAGTATTTT. Translating gives CASSLISGASTDTQYF. The rearrangement links TRBV7-6 to TRBJ2-3; either TRBD1 or TRBD2 may fit D (5 bases each). V was clipped by 2 bases and J by 2 bases, with 14 bases between them. Germline CDR1 is SGHVS and CDR2 is FNYEAQ. The CDR3 consists of 16 residues.

The CDR3 here is CATSREGAREQFF. The CDR3 region has the DNA TGTGCCACCAGCAGAGAGGGGGCGAGGGAGCAGTTCTTC. This sequence joins TRBV15 and TRBJ2-1, with D tentatively TRBD1 (6 bases). Germline V gene data show CDR1 as LNHNV and CDR2 as YYDKDF (reference sequence). V gave up 0 bases and J gave up 10 bases, with 10 bases separating them. CDR3 length: 13 amino acids.

V and J are TRBV5-1 and TRBJ2-5; D might be TRBD1 or TRBD2, each matching 5 bases. This CDR3 has 15 amino acids. From germline, CDR1 is SGHRS and CDR2 YFSETQ. Trimming left V 4 bases short and J 3 bases short, with 16 bases between. The CDR3 DNA reads TGCGCCAGCAGCCGCGCGGCAGGGAGTGAAGAGACCCAGTACTTC. Protein product: CASSRAAGSEETQYF.

A single count supports this clone. The chain couples TRBV14 to TRBJ1-2; perhaps TRBD1 as D (6 bases). Trimming shortened V by 5 bases and J by 2 bases, and 9 bases separated the two germline ends. In germline, CDR1 is SGHDN, CDR2 FVKESK. The CDR3 length is 13 residues. The CDR3 here is CASSWDTNYGYTF. For the CDR3, the DNA is TGTGCCAGCAGCTGGGACACAAACTATGGCTACACCTTC.

This rearrangement joins TRBV5-4 to TRBJ2-7; TRBD1 agrees at 11 bases. This CDR3 is built from 16 residues. Germline V CDR1 and CDR2: SGHNT, YYREEE (reference sequence). The V segment lost 4 bases and the J segment 6 bases; nucleotides outside the gene matches: 12. CDR3 sequence reads: CASSRKGTGGWGEQYF. DNA of the CDR3: TGTGCCAGCAGCAGAAAAGGGACAGGGGGATGGGGCGAGCAGTACTTC. Full variable domain (outside the CDR3, taken from reference TRBV5-4 and TRBJ2-7): ETGVTQSPTHLIKTRGQQVTLRCSSQSGHNTVSWYQQALGQGPQFIFQYYREEENGRGNFPPRFSGLQFPNYSSELNVNALELDDSALYLCASSRKGTGGWGEQYFGPGTRLTVT.

V gene TRBV7-2 combines with J gene TRBJ1-3; possibly TRBD1 for D (5 bases). The CDR3 runs to 14 residues. Germline V lookup: CDR1 SGHTA, CDR2 FQGNSA. V was shortened by 3 bases and J by 4 bases, with 10 bases between the two germline ends. The CDR3 DNA reads as TGTGCCAGCAGCTTGAAGGGGCCGGGAAACACCATATATTTT. Translating it yields CASSLKGPGNTIYF.

This sequence joins TRBV5-1 and TRBJ2-5; TRBD1 aligns across 9 bases. The germline gives CDR1 SGHRS, CDR2 YFSETQ. The J segment lost 1 base and the V segment lost 2 bases, leaving 6 bases of the junction unmatched. The CDR3 totals 16 residues. CDR3 in amino acids: CASSLTGGAGQETQYF. As DNA, the CDR3 is TGCGCCAGCAGCTTAACAGGGGGCGCGGGCCAAGAGACCCAGTACTTC.

The V gene is TRBV4-2, the J gene TRBJ1-2, with a tentative D call TRBD1 (5 bases). The CDR3 is 14 residues long. With 1 base removed from V and 6 bases from J, the gap between germline ends came to 12 bases. The germline gives CDR1 LGHNA, CDR2 YNFKEQ. CDR3 DNA: TGTGCCAGCAGCCAAGTTCCGGGGGGTGATGGCTACACCTTC. Its translation: CASSQVPGGDGYTF.

V usage is TRBV5-6 and J usage is TRBJ1-5; 10 bases agree with TRBD1. The CDR3 has 15 amino acids. V gave up 4 bases and J gave up 6 bases; unmatched junction bases: 7. Germline assignment: CDR1 SGHDT and CDR2 YYEEEE. The CDR3 spells CASSQTGGYSQPQHF. DNA of the CDR3: TGTGCCAGCAGCCAGACAGGGGGCTACAGTCAGCCCCAGCATTTT.

This clone is categorized as medium-sized (0.01 to 0.1%). V is TRBV4-3 and J is TRBJ2-2; D might be TRBD1 or TRBD2, each matching 6 bases. This CDR3 is 17 amino acids long. The germline V gene encodes CDR1 LGHNA and CDR2 YSLEER. Trimming shortened V by 0 bases and J by 2 bases, and 13 bases separated the two germline ends. The CDR3 here is CASSQDFKGGNTGELFF. Written as DNA, the CDR3 is TGCGCCAGCAGCCAAGATTTTAAGGGGGGTAACACCGGGGAGCTGTTTTTT.

The chain has TRBV14 and TRBJ2-6; TRBD1 aligns across 7 bases. CDR3 length: 15 amino acids. The V gene's germline CDR1 is SGHDN and CDR2 FVKESK. With 5 bases clipped from V and 1 base from J, the junction kept 2 bases outside the gene matches. The CDR3 sequence is CASSWTGSGANVLTF. The CDR3 DNA sequence: TGTGCCAGCAGCTGGACAGGTTCTGGGGCCAACGTCCTGACTTTC. The variable domain in full, completed from reference TRBV14 and TRBJ2-6, reads EAGVTQFPSHSVIEKGQTVTLRCDPISGHDNLYWYRRVMGKEIKFLLHFVKESKQDESGMPNNRFLAERTGGTYSTLKVQPAELEDSGVYFCASSWTGSGANVLTFGAGSRLTVL.

The genes are TRBV7-2 and TRBJ2-7; D is uncertain. Germline-derived CDR1 and CDR2 are SGHTA and FQGNSA. The V and J ends lost 5 bases and 5 bases respectively, with 7 bases between them. The CDR3 has 11 amino acids. The CDR3 nucleotides are TGTGCCAGCAGCACAACGGACGAGCAGTACTTC. The encoded protein is CASSTTDEQYF. The variable domain in full, with the rest retrieved from reference TRBV7-2 and TRBJ2-7, is GAGVSQSPSNKVTEKGKDVELRCDPISGHTALYWYRQSLGQGLEFLIYFQGNSAPDKSGLPSDRFSAERTGGSVSTLTIQRTQQEDSAVYLCASSTTDEQYFGPGTRLTVT.

This chain uses TRBV6-7 with TRBJ1-5; 8 bases are a match to TRBD1. TRBV6-7 is flagged as an ORF with uncertain function. There are 15 residues in the CDR3. The trim removed 5 bases at V and 5 bases at J, leaving 8 bases unmatched. CDR3 sequence (DNA): TGTGCCAGCAGTCCCCGGACAGGGCAGGATCAGCCCCAGCATTTT. It translates to CASSPRTGQDQPQHF.

The rearrangement links TRBV9 to TRBJ2-1; a weak D match, TRBD2 (6 bases). CDR3 length: 15 amino acids. CDR1 is SGDLS, CDR2 YYNGEE, per germline. Trimming removed 1 base at V and 6 bases at J, with 14 bases between. This chain's CDR3 is CASSVSSGGSNEQFF. The DNA of the CDR3 is TGTGCCAGCAGCGTAAGTAGCGGCGGTTCCAATGAGCAGTTCTTC. Full variable domain (remainder filled in from reference TRBV9 and TRBJ2-1): DSGVTQTPKHLITATGQRVTLRCSPRSGDLSVYWYQQSLDQGLQFLIQYYNGEERAKGNILERFSAQQFPDLHSELNLSSLELGDSALYFCASSVSSGGSNEQFFGPGTRLTVL.

The chain recombines TRBV11-3 with TRBJ1-1; D is undetermined. Germline values: CDR1 SGHNT, CDR2 YENEEA. Trimming cost V 3 bases and J 2 bases, with 7 bases left between them. The CDR3 has 13 residues. CDR3 nucleotides: TGTGCCAGCAGCTTGAGGCCCAACACTGAAGCTTTCTTT. It encodes CASSLRPNTEAFF.